These T cell receptor beta chains were read from a single sample in a study of blood T cell repertoires in COVID-19. Libraries were prepared by immunoSEQ multiplex PCR; TCRdb keeps only in-frame clonotypes and omits some of them. Among about 310,000 clones listed, roughly 87% were seen once. Sequences were obtained from peripheral blood. The receptors derive from a man younger than 30 with active or convalescent COVID-19. Both conserved end residues are part of each CDR3. D genes are given only for firm matches. Part of the rows lack a size; the others show once, few, many or a class for expanded clones.

>TRBJ1-5|TRBV19|NA|TRBD1
CASSILWTGFSIYQPQHF
TGTGCCAGTAGTATTTTGTGGACAGGGTTCTCCATTTATCAGCCCCAGCATTTT
>TRBJ2-2|TRBV6-5|NA|TRBD2
CASKVSGRNTGELFF
TGTGCCAGCAAAGTTAGCGGGAGAAACACCGGGGAGCTGTTTTTT
>TRBJ2-7|TRBV15|NA|TRBD2
CATSRGLAGTSSYEQYF
TGTGCCACCAGCAGAGGGCTAGCGGGAACCAGCTCCTACGAGCAGTACTTC
>TRBJ1-2|TRBV7-9|NA|NA
CASSYPGKSYTF
TGTGCCAGCAGCTACCCCGGGAAATCCTACACCTTC
>TRBJ1-2|TRBV20-1|NA|NA
CSVKYGDGYTF
TGCAGTGTAAAATACGGGGATGGCTACACCTTC
>TRBJ1-4|TRBV6-5|NA|NA
CASSQGLVRGKLFF
TGTGCCAGCAGTCAGGGACTGGTACGGGGAAAACTGTTTTTT
>TRBJ1-5|TRBV7-2|few|NA
CASSLGIGQLNQPQHF
TGTGCCAGCAGCTTAGGTATTGGACAGTTAAATCAGCCCCAGCATTTT
>TRBJ2-1|TRBV5-4|few|TRBD2
CASSSWTAGRLFF
TGTGCCAGCAGCTCTTGGACCGCCGGGAGGCTGTTCTTC
>TRBJ2-2|TRBV5-1|NA|TRBD1
CASRSTGRNTGELFF
TGCGCCAGCAGATCGACAGGGCGGAACACCGGGGAGCTGTTTTTT
>TRBJ2-2|TRBV5-1|NA|TRBD1
CASSSGTVYTGELFF
TGCGCCAGCAGCTCCGGGACAGTATACACCGGGGAGCTGTTTTTT
>TRBJ1-2|TRBV2|once|NA
CASSAEGLDGYTF
TGTGCCAGCAGCGCGGAGGGACTCGATGGCTACACCTTC
>TRBJ1-2|TRBV2|once|NA
CASYASGVAYGYTF
TGTGCCAGCTATGCGTCAGGGGTGGCCTATGGCTACACCTTC
>TRBJ1-1|TRBV6-5|NA|NA
CASKQDTEAFF
TGTGCCAGCAAACAGGACACTGAAGCTTTCTTT
>TRBJ2-1|TRBV19|NA|NA
CASSMQGGYNEQFF
TGTGCCAGTAGTATGCAGGGGGGATACAATGAGCAGTTCTTC
>TRBJ2-3|TRBV6-5|NA|TRBD2
CASSYGGGGTDTQYF
TGTGCCAGCAGTTACGGCGGGGGTGGCACAGATACGCAGTATTTT
>TRBJ2-2|TRBV4-1|NA|TRBD1
CASRDRANTGELFF
TGCGCCAGCCGGGACAGGGCGAACACCGGGGAGCTGTTTTTT
>TRBJ2-1|TRBV28|NA|NA
CASRSMGAHHNEQFF
TGTGCCAGCAGGTCGATGGGGGCCCATCACAATGAGCAGTTCTTC
>TRBJ2-1|TRBV9|NA|TRBD2
CASSVGGTSGSVEQFF
TGTGCCAGCAGCGTAGGGGGGACTAGCGGGAGCGTCGAGCAGTTCTTC
>TRBJ2-3|TRBV6-5|NA|NA
CASTLGGGTDTQYF
TGTGCCAGCACCCTAGGGGGGGGCACAGATACGCAGTATTTT
>TRBJ2-2|TRBV29-1|NA|NA
CSVTRTESPGELFF
TGCAGCGTGACAAGGACAGAGTCGCCCGGGGAGCTGTTTTTT
>TRBJ2-1|TRBV29-1|NA|TRBD2
CSTPGLAGGPRNEQFF
TGCAGCACCCCGGGACTAGCGGGAGGGCCGAGGAATGAGCAGTTCTTC
>TRBJ1-1|TRBV19|NA|TRBD1
CASSMGQRNTEAFF
TGTGCCAGTAGTATGGGACAGAGGAACACTGAAGCTTTCTTT
>TRBJ2-7|TRBV18|NA|TRBD1
CASSTGTGGYEQYF
TGTGCCAGCTCAACCGGGACAGGGGGGTACGAGCAGTACTTC
>TRBJ2-7|TRBV24-1|NA|NA
CATHLRHTVYEQYF
TGTGCCACCCATCTTAGACATACCGTCTACGAGCAGTACTTC
>TRBJ2-1|TRBV6-5|NA|NA
CASSYVGGGPYNEQFF
TGTGCCAGCAGTTACGTTGGGGGGGGGCCTTACAATGAGCAGTTCTTC
>TRBJ2-1|TRBV11-2|once|NA
CASSALVHSYNEQFF
TGTGCCAGCAGCGCACTAGTTCACTCCTACAATGAGCAGTTCTTC
>TRBJ2-7|TRBV7-6|NA|TRBD1
CASSNTGGQGPYEQYF
TGTGCCAGCAGTAACACAGGGGGCCAAGGACCCTACGAGCAGTACTTC
>TRBJ1-5|TRBV28|NA|NA
CASRSTGGNQPQHF
TGTGCCAGCAGATCGACAGGTGGCAATCAGCCCCAGCATTTT
>TRBJ2-2|TRBV7-9|NA|NA
CASRGRGRDTGELFF
TGTGCCAGCAGGGGGCGGGGGCGCGACACCGGGGAGCTGTTTTTT
>TRBJ2-7|TRBV5-1|NA|NA
CASSVTRYYEQYF
TGCGCCAGCAGCGTTACTAGATACTACGAGCAGTACTTC
>TRBJ2-1|TRBV19|NA|NA
CASSIGTGVYNEQFF
TGTGCCAGTAGTATTGGGACGGGGGTCTACAATGAGCAGTTCTTC
>TRBJ2-5|TRBV12-3/TRBV12-4|NA|TRBD1
CASGTGTGETQYF
TGTGCCAGCGGGACAGGGACGGGGGAGACCCAGTACTTC
>TRBJ2-1|TRBV6-6|NA|NA
CASSYHRDWKLVQFF
TGTGCCAGCAGTTACCACCGGGACTGGAAATTGGTGCAGTTCTTC
>TRBJ2-3|TRBV24-1|NA|TRBD2
CATSPSAGDYTDTQYF
TGTGCCACCAGTCCCTCGGCGGGGGACTACACAGATACGCAGTATTTT
>TRBJ2-2|TRBV9|NA|TRBD2
CASSVRSGLAGTGELFF
TGTGCCAGCAGCGTAAGATCCGGACTAGCGGGCACCGGGGAGCTGTTTTTT
>TRBJ2-7|TRBV28|NA|TRBD2
CASTVGTSVYEQYF
TGTGCCAGCACTGTCGGGACTAGCGTCTACGAGCAGTACTTC
>TRBJ1-4|TRBV27|NA|NA
CASRSWRITGPNEKLFF
TGTGCCAGCAGATCATGGAGGATAACCGGGCCAAATGAAAAACTGTTTTTT